This T cell receptor beta chain was profiled in a study of graft-versus-host responses after intestinal transplantation. Study context: Recipients were given multivisceral, liver-intestinal, or isolated intestinal transplants. General study results and limits: Patients who carried graft-donor T cell macrochimerism also had high graft-versus-host to host-versus-graft clonal ratios in their allografts. Researchers found GvH clones in recipient marrow, and some showed up first in ileum or blood.

Repertoires were generated with immunoSEQ multiplex PCR, while TCRdb's copy carries only in-frame clones and drops some. The repertoire holds approximately 23,000 clones, with 44% as singletons. Trimming took off 2 bases at V and 4 bases at J, with 14 bases between the two ends. CDR1 SNHLY and CDR2 FYNNEI come from the germline V gene. CDR3 length: 15 residues. Responders labeled with CFSE (roughly 200,000) were plated with roughly 200,000 irradiated, violet-dye-labeled stimulators. This clonotype was sampled from a human patient who was an organ donor for intestinal transplantation. The source was alloreactive CD8+ T cells from a mixed lymphocyte reaction culture, collected before transplantation. Subset in this sample: CFSE-low proliferating T cells sorted from roughly six-day pre-transplant mixed lymphocyte reaction (GvH or HvG direction). This chain connects TRBV2 to TRBJ2-5; D uncertain. In nucleotides, the CDR3 is TGTGCCAGCAGTGAAATAGGGTTTTCAGTAGAGACCCAGTACTTC. This encodes CASSEIGFSVETQYF.